These 32 T cell receptor beta chains originate from one sample sequenced in a study of T cells after yellow fever vaccination (dated by TCRdb to between 2018 and 2021). This specimen's treatment or condition label, per the study, means: live attenuated yellow fever vaccine strain. The library was produced with 5' RACE. Sequenced using an Illumina HiSeq 2500. Clones were called with MiXCR by TCRdb after fastp trimmed the public reads at Q25, and only in-frame beta chains were retained. Merged by CDR3 protein, the rows form single entries marked with the most common genes and DNA. The sample contains 300,000 to 400,000 distinct CDR3 sequences, more than 5.5% of them found a single time. Of the sample, over 14% falls within the top ten clones. The sample in question was PBMCs, obtained 5 days after the yellow fever booster vaccination. The receptors come from a man under 40 who received the YFV17D yellow fever vaccine.

This clonotype was observed a handful of times. This chain links TRBV6-1 with TRBJ2-7; unclear D gene. With 4 bases removed from V and 3 bases from J, the gap between germline ends came to 10 bases. Per the germline V gene, CDR1 is MNHNS and CDR2 is SASEGT. CDR3 length: 13 residues. This CDR3 is CASSARPVYEQYF. As DNA, the CDR3 is TGTGCCAGCAGTGCCCGTCCCGTCTACGAGCAGTACTTC.

There are a few counts of this clonotype. Germline is not matched at one junction end, which may reflect a read error. The genes are TRBV7-7 and TRBJ2-1; TRBD2 matches 7 bases. The germline gives CDR1 SSHAT, CDR2 FNYEAQ (reference sequence). This CDR3 region has 15 residues. CDR3 protein: CASSLGVGGPSEQFF. CDR3 sequence (DNA): TGTGCTAGCAGCTTAGGGGTGGGAGGGCCTTCTGAGCAGTTCTTC.

The V gene is TRBV11-2, the J gene TRBJ2-1; the match to TRBD2 covers 12 bases. Germline V gene data show CDR1 as SGHAT and CDR2 as FQNNGV. The CDR3 has 16 amino acids. J lost 8 bases, V lost 4 bases, and 9 bases had no gene match. CDR3 loop: CASSSRTSGRSDEQFF. The CDR3 region has the DNA TGTGCCAGCAGCTCACGTACTAGCGGGAGGTCCGATGAGCAGTTCTTC.

This clonotype was found many times. V and J are TRBV2 and TRBJ2-6; perhaps TRBD1 as D (5 bases). Germline V gives CDR1 SNHLY, CDR2 FYNNEI. CDR3 length: 17 amino acids. Trimming cost V 0 bases and J 2 bases, with 11 bases left between them. CDR3 DNA sequence: TGTGCCAGCAGTGAAGCGACCAGGGCGGCTGGGGCCAACGTCCTGACTTTC. It codes for CASSEATRAAGANVLTF. The full variable domain, with the rest looked up from reference TRBV2 and TRBJ2-6, is EPEVTQTPSHQVTQMGQEVILRCVPISNHLYFYWYRQILGQKVEFLVSFYNNEISEKSEIFDDQFSVERPDGSNFTLKIRSTKLEDSAMYFCASSEATRAAGANVLTFGAGSRLTVL.

This chain connects TRBV7-6 to TRBJ2-3; D is possibly TRBD1 (6 bases). The germline V and J ends were trimmed by 4 bases and 2 bases, with 13 bases remaining between them. This CDR3 region has 15 residues. CDR1 is SGHVS, CDR2 FNYEAQ, per germline. CDR3 sequence: CASSYGGAHTDTQYF. In DNA form, the CDR3 reads TGTGCCAGCAGCTATGGGGGCGCCCACACAGATACGCAGTATTTT.

This clonotype was observed many times. The rearrangement links TRBV18 to TRBJ2-3; D may be TRBD1 or TRBD2 (5 bases each). The CDR3 loop spans 16 amino acids. Germline-derived CDR1 and CDR2 are KGHSH and LQKENI. Trimming removed 3 bases from V and 0 bases from J, with 13 bases in between. The CDR3, as DNA: TGTGCCAGCTCACCCCAGGGAGTGGTGAGCACAGATACGCAGTATTTT. Encoded protein: CASSPQGVVSTDTQYF.

This clonotype was seen at least ten times. Here the CDR3 reads CASSLGQATGELFF. CDR3 sequence (DNA): TGTGCCAGCAGCTTAGGACAGGCCACCGGGGAGCTGTTTTTT. The genes are TRBV7-9 and TRBJ2-2, with D perhaps matching TRBD1 (6 bases). Germline V gives CDR1 SEHNR, CDR2 FQNEAQ (reference sequence). The CDR3 consists of 14 residues. Trimming took 1 base from V and 4 from J, leaving 7 bases between them. The full variable domain, in which reference TRBV7-9 and TRBJ2-2 provide the parts outside the CDR3, is DTGVSQNPRHKITKRGQNVTFRCDPISEHNRLYWYRQTLGQGPEFLTYFQNEAQLEKSRLLSDRFSAERPKGSFSTLEIQRTEQGDSAMYLCASSLGQATGELFFGEGSRLTVL.

This clonotype was counted ten times or more. CDR3 nucleotides: TGTGCCACCTCCCAGGGTGGCGAGCAGTACTTC. This sequence encodes CATSQGGEQYF. The chain carries TRBV6-2 or TRBV6-3 and TRBJ2-7; D perhaps matches TRBD1 (5 bases). Per germline, CDR1 MNHEY and CDR2 SVGEGT. The CDR3 runs 11 residues. Between the trimmed V and J ends, which lost 10 bases and 6 bases, there was a span of 13 bases.

This clonotype has just a few counts. J is TRBJ2-5 and V is TRBV20-1, with D unresolved. V shed 4 bases and J shed 5 bases, with 11 bases lying between them. This CDR3 is 12 amino acids long. The V gene's germline CDR1 is DFQATT and CDR2 SNEGSKA (reference sequence). CDR3 bases: TGCAGTGCTAAGGCAGCTCTCGAGACCCAGTACTTC. Protein product: CSAKAALETQYF.

The chain recombines TRBV7-2 with TRBJ2-3, with 11 nucleotides matching TRBD2. V shed 1 base, J shed 5 bases, and the junction held 5 bases outside the gene matches. There are 16 residues in the CDR3. Germline CDR1 is SGHTA and CDR2 is FQGNSA. The CDR3 bases are TGTGCCAGCAGCTTAGGGATAGCGGGAGGGGAAGATACGCAGTATTTT. Translated, it gives CASSLGIAGGEDTQYF.

This clonotype turned up a few times. The rearrangement links TRBV20-1 to TRBJ1-1; no clear D. Germline V gene lookup returns CDR1 DFQATT and CDR2 SNEGSKA (reference sequence). The germline V and J ends were trimmed by 3 bases and 3 bases, with 20 bases remaining between them. This CDR3 is 16 amino acids long. The DNA of the CDR3 is TGCAGTGCTAGGGGTGTCCAGGAGGTAGAGGACACTGAAGCTTTCTTT. This translates into CSARGVQEVEDTEAFF.

This chain connects TRBV20-1 to TRBJ2-1, with TRBD1 matching 10 bases. The germline CDR1 and CDR2 sequences are DFQATT and SNEGSKA (reference sequence). The ends lost 3 bases at V and 2 bases at J; junction bases unmatched: 10. The CDR3 is 17 amino acids. The CDR3 region has the DNA TGCAGTGCTAGTGGGAGGTTGGACAGGGGGGCCTACAATGAGCAGTTCTTC. Protein product: CSASGRLDRGAYNEQFF.

This clonotype was detected only a few times. The chain uses TRBV2 and TRBJ2-3, with D maybe TRBD1 (6 bases). V was trimmed by 6 bases and J by 4 bases, leaving 8 bases between them. This CDR3 is built from 12 residues. The V gene's germline CDR1 is SNHLY and CDR2 FYNNEI. The CDR3 region is CASSGQSDTQYF. CDR3 nucleotide sequence: TGTGCCAGCAGCGGACAGTCAGATACGCAGTATTTT.

DNA of the CDR3: TGCAGTGCTAGAGATCCGACTAGCGGGAGGATAGAGCAGTTCTTC. This encodes CSARDPTSGRIEQFF. The rearrangement links TRBV20-1 to TRBJ2-1, with 13 bases aligning to TRBD2. Germline V lookup: CDR1 DFQATT, CDR2 SNEGSKA (reference sequence). J lost 10 bases, V lost 0 bases, and 6 bases had no gene match. The CDR3 length is 15 residues.

This clonotype has at least ten counts. The chain carries TRBV7-9 and TRBJ2-1, with a tentative D call TRBD2 (6 bases). The V end was cut by 5 bases, the J end by 8 bases, with 16 bases between. The CDR3 runs 14 residues. Looked up from germline, CDR1 is SEHNR and CDR2 is FQNEAQ (reference sequence). This CDR3 reads CASSPREVGDEQFF. CDR3 DNA sequence: TGTGCCAGCAGCCCGAGGGAGGTAGGCGATGAGCAGTTCTTC.

This clonotype was detected ten times or more. The V and J genes are TRBV29-1 and TRBJ2-2; 10 bases map to TRBD1. The CDR3 totals 14 residues. With 4 bases clipped from V and 5 bases from J, the junction kept 4 bases outside the gene matches. Germline values: CDR1 SQVTM, CDR2 ANQGSEA. Written as DNA, the CDR3 is TGCAGCGTTGCCGGGACAGGGGCGACCGGGGAGCTGTTTTTT. Translated: CSVAGTGATGELFF.

V and J are TRBV4-3 and TRBJ2-3, with D unresolved. V was pared by 0 bases and J by 2 bases, with 6 bases between. The germline V gene has CDR1 LGHNA and CDR2 YSLEER. The CDR3 contains 14 residues. CDR3: CASSQDLNTDTQYF. CDR3 DNA sequence: TGCGCCAGCAGCCAAGACCTCAACACAGATACGCAGTATTTT.

To note about this clonotype: The junction departs from germline at one end; a sequencing error may be responsible. The J gene is TRBJ2-1, the V gene TRBV20-1, with TRBD1 matching over 11 bases. The V gene's germline CDR1 is DFQATT and CDR2 SNEGSKA (reference sequence). The CDR3 runs to 16 residues. Here the CDR3 reads CCARASGQGGYNEQFF. The CDR3 DNA is TGCTGTGCTAGGGCCTCGGGACAGGGGGGCTACAATGAGCAGTTCTTC.

This clonotype was seen ten or more times. The chain carries TRBV6-2 or TRBV6-3 and TRBJ2-7; TRBD2 matches at 11 bases. Germline V CDR1 and CDR2: MNHEY, SVGEGT. The CDR3 has 16 amino acids. V shed 7 bases and J 4 bases; nucleotides not matched to a gene: 12. CDR3 loop: CASKHSASSGRYEQYF. In DNA, the CDR3 is TGTGCCAGCAAGCACTCGGCGTCTAGCGGGAGGTACGAGCAGTACTTC.

The genes are TRBV7-9 and TRBJ2-7, with TRBD2 matching 12 bases. J lost 6 bases, V lost 1 base, and 1 base had no gene match. Germline CDR1 is SEHNR and CDR2 is FQNEAQ (reference sequence). The length of the CDR3 is 14 residues. CDR3 bases: TGTGCCAGCAGCTTAGTACTAGCGGGAGGCGAGCAGTACTTC. Its protein is CASSLVLAGGEQYF.

This clonotype has a count of ten or more. This chain links TRBV5-1 with TRBJ1-2, with 8 bases identical to TRBD1. With 4 bases clipped from V and 8 bases from J, the junction kept 4 bases outside the gene matches. This CDR3 has 12 residues. CDR1 is SGHRS and CDR2 is YFSETQ in the germline V gene. CDR3 in amino acids: CASSRDRRGYTF. Here the CDR3 DNA reads TGCGCCAGCAGCCGGGACAGGAGGGGCTACACCTTC.

This rearrangement joins TRBV23-1 to TRBJ2-7; D is undetermined. TRBV23-1 is recorded as an ORF, its role being uncertain. This CDR3 contains 9 residues. V was clipped by 8 bases and J by 7 bases, with 6 bases between them. The CDR3 sequence: CASFLEQYF. The CDR3 bases are TGCGCCAGCTTTTTGGAGCAGTACTTC.

V usage is TRBV20-1 and J usage is TRBJ2-3; 10 bases are shared with TRBD2. Germline values: CDR1 DFQATT, CDR2 SNEGSKA (reference sequence). V lost 2 bases to trimming and J lost 6 bases; unmatched junction nucleotides: 8. The CDR3 runs 15 residues. Written as DNA, the CDR3 is TGCAGTGCTAGATCTAGCGGGAGTAATTCCGATACGCAGTATTTT. It yields the protein CSARSSGSNSDTQYF.

The rearrangement joins TRBV7-3 to TRBJ2-1, with D perhaps TRBD2 (5 bases). The V and J ends lost 5 bases and 0 bases respectively, with 11 bases between them. In germline, CDR1 is SGHTA, CDR2 FQGTGA. This CDR3 has 15 amino acids. CDR3 coding DNA: TGTGCCAGCAGCCGTAGCGCCGGCTCCTACAATGAGCAGTTCTTC. Amino acids: CASSRSAGSYNEQFF.

The rearrangement joins TRBV5-1 to TRBJ1-5; 7 bases map to TRBD1. The trim removed 4 bases at V and 4 bases at J, leaving 8 bases unmatched. CDR1 and CDR2 from the germline V gene are SGHRS and YFSETQ. This CDR3 contains 15 residues. The CDR3 DNA reads as TGCGCCAGCAGCCTTGTAGGGGGCATTAATCAGCCCCAGCATTTT. Protein product: CASSLVGGINQPQHF.

This clonotype was seen a few times. The V gene is TRBV28, the J gene TRBJ2-2; tentatively, D is TRBD2 (6 bases). The CDR3 has 19 residues. V lost 3 bases to trimming and J lost 0 bases, with 20 bases between them. Germline V CDR1 and CDR2: MDHEN, SYDVKM. The CDR3 coding sequence is TGTGCCAGCAGTTTGCGAGGCCACTTTAGCGGCGCGAACACCGGGGAGCTGTTTTTT. This encodes CASSLRGHFSGANTGELFF.

The chain has TRBV7-9 and TRBJ2-5; 9 bases align to TRBD2. There are 16 residues in the CDR3. Germline V gene lookup returns CDR1 SEHNR and CDR2 FQNEAQ (reference sequence). V was pared by 1 base and J by 5 bases, with 8 bases of the junction left unmatched. The CDR3 region is CASSLVSGSNGETQYF. DNA for the CDR3: TGTGCCAGCAGCTTAGTTAGCGGGAGCAACGGGGAGACCCAGTACTTC.

The sample holds many counts of this clonotype. The chain employs TRBV18 and TRBJ2-1, with 12 bases fitting TRBD2. With 8 bases clipped from V and 4 bases from J, the junction kept 6 bases outside the gene matches. The germline V gene encodes CDR1 KGHSH and CDR2 LQKENI. The CDR3 is 15 amino acids. CDR3 region: CASTDTSGGYNEQFF. CDR3 sequence (DNA): TGTGCCAGCACCGATACTAGCGGGGGGTACAATGAGCAGTTCTTC.

This clonotype was detected ten times or more. The chain employs TRBV7-2 and TRBJ2-7; D is ambiguous. Germline-derived CDR1 and CDR2 are SGHTA and FQGNSA. CDR3 length: 14 residues. The germline V and J ends were trimmed by 6 bases and 1 base, with 13 bases remaining between them. The CDR3 loop is CASSASQASYEQYF. CDR3 bases: TGTGCCAGCAGTGCATCTCAGGCGTCCTACGAGCAGTACTTC.

This clonotype has at least ten counts. The V and J genes are TRBV7-2 and TRBJ2-7, with 10 bases aligning to TRBD2. CDR1 and CDR2 from the germline V gene are SGHTA and FQGNSA. J gave up 13 bases and V 1 base, and 10 bases lay outside the gene matches. The CDR3 is 14 residues long. This CDR3 is CASSLGGLARYLYF. CDR3 DNA: TGTGCCAGCAGCTTAGGGGGACTAGCGCGATACTTATACTTC.

This clonotype appeared many times. V is TRBV10-2 and J is TRBJ2-3; TRBD2 matches at 13 bases. Germline CDR1 and CDR2: WSHSY and SAAADI. Trimming took 4 bases from V and 2 from J; bases not matched to a gene: 3. The CDR3 length is 16 residues. CDR3 sequence: CASSGGLAGVTDTQYF. CDR3 bases: TGCGCCAGCAGTGGAGGACTAGCGGGGGTCACAGATACGCAGTATTTT.

The CDR3 here is CASTDFSYEQYF. CDR3 nucleotides: TGTGCCAGTACAGATTTCTCCTACGAGCAGTACTTC. This sequence joins TRBV28 and TRBJ2-7, with D unclear. V shed 9 bases and J shed 0 bases, with 9 bases lying between them. The CDR3 extends over 12 amino acids. CDR1 MDHEN and CDR2 SYDVKM come from the germline V gene.